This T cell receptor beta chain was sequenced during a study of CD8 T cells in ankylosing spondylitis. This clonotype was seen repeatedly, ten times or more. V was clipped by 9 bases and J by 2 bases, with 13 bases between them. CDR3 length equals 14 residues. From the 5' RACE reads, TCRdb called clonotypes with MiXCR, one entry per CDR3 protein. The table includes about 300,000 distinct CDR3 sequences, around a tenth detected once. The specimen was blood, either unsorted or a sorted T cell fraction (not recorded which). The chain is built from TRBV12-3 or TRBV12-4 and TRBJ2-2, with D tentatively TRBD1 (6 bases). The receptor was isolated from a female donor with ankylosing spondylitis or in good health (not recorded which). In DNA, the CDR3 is TGTGCCAGTACGTGGGGGCTAAACACCGGGGAGCTGTTTTTT. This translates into CASTWGLNTGELFF.